The rows below give T cell receptor beta chains drawn from one sample of a study of blood T cell repertoires in COVID-19. Using immunoSEQ multiplex PCR, the repertoire was profiled, and TCRdb retains in-frame clones only, with some absent. The sample consists of about 60,000 clones, 78% of them appearing once. Sequenced: peripheral blood. The origin of the receptors is a human donor in a cohort sampled during active COVID-19. The CDR3 runs from the conserved cysteine through the conserved F or W. A D gene is named only where the DNA matches it firmly. Clone size is not always given. Where it is, it says once, few, many or a class for expanded clones.

>13|NA|TRBV7-2|TRBJ1-1|NA
CASSRRGAREAFF
TGTGCCAGCAGCCGACGCGGGGCCAGGGAAGCTTTCTTT
>11|NA|TRBV30|TRBJ2-1|NA
CACRSDNEQFF
TGTGCCTGTAGGAGTGACAATGAGCAGTTCTTC
>16|TRBD2|TRBV28|TRBJ2-1|once
CASSSPPSGSYNEQFF
TGTGCCAGCAGTTCCCCCCCGAGCGGGAGTTACAATGAGCAGTTCTTC
>15|NA|TRBV7-8|TRBJ1-6|once
CASSPTGTHNSPLHF
TGTGCCAGCAGCCCCACCGGGACACACAATTCACCCCTCCACTTT
>13|NA|TRBV28|TRBJ1-5|NA
CASSYLADQPQHF
TGTGCCAGCAGTTATTTGGCTGATCAGCCCCAGCATTTT
>15|NA|TRBV28|TRBJ2-4|NA
CASTQGGGGKNIQYF
TGTGCCAGCACCCAGGGAGGGGGAGGCAAAAACATTCAGTACTTC
>11|NA|TRBV7-9|TRBJ2-1|few
CASSQNNEQFF
TGTGCCAGCAGCCAAAACAATGAGCAGTTCTTC
>16|TRBD1|TRBV9|TRBJ1-2|NA
CASSVRDRVPNYGYTF
TGTGCCAGCAGCGTCCGGGACAGGGTTCCCAACTATGGCTACACCTTC
>15|NA|TRBV30|TRBJ1-5|NA
CAWSVLGAPSQPQHF
TGTGCCTGGAGTGTCCTGGGGGCACCCTCTCAGCCCCAGCATTTT
>15|NA|TRBV28|TRBJ1-1|NA
CASSPPGQPGTEAFF
TGTGCCAGCAGTCCCCCTGGACAGCCGGGGACTGAAGCTTTCTTT
>14|NA|TRBV9|TRBJ2-7|NA
CASSVSGTNYEQYF
TGTGCCAGCAGCGTGTCGGGTACAAACTACGAGCAGTACTTC
>14|NA|TRBV28|TRBJ2-2|few
CATSNRDNTGELFF
TGTGCCACCAGCAACAGGGACAACACCGGGGAGCTGTTTTTT
>15|TRBD1|TRBV4-1|TRBJ2-7|NA
CASSQGDRGRGEQYF
TGCGCCAGCAGCCAAGGGGACAGGGGGCGCGGGGAGCAGTACTTC
>16|NA|TRBV10-2|TRBJ2-1|NA
CASSRVDRGTYNEQFF
TGCGCCAGCAGTCGGGTCGACCGGGGAACCTACAATGAGCAGTTCTTC
>15|TRBD1|TRBV7-2|TRBJ1-2|NA
CASSSADRGAYGYTF
TGTGCCAGCAGTTCGGCCGACAGGGGGGCCTATGGCTACACCTTC
>15|NA|TRBV6-5|TRBJ2-7|NA
CASSYSGSGGYEQYF
TGTGCCAGCAGTTACTCTGGTTCAGGGGGGTACGAGCAGTACTTC
>17|TRBD1|TRBV18|TRBJ1-5|NA
CASSPPGTVYSNQPQHF
TGTGCCAGCTCACCACCGGGGACAGTGTATAGCAATCAGCCCCAGCATTTT
>17|NA|TRBV6-4|TRBJ2-1|NA
CASSDPITERSYNEQFF
TGTGCCAGCAGTGACCCAATAACGGAGAGATCCTACAATGAGCAGTTCTTC
>14|NA|TRBV29-1|TRBJ1-5|NA
CSVREGSSDQPQHF
TGCAGCGTTCGAGAGGGCAGCTCCGATCAGCCCCAGCATTTT
>15|NA|TRBV7-2|TRBJ1-4|NA
CASSRRSGKGEKLFF
TGTGCCAGCAGCCGGCGGTCAGGGAAGGGTGAAAAACTGTTTTTT
>14|NA|TRBV6-2/TRBV6-3|TRBJ1-1|NA
CASSWSPGGAEAFF
TGTGCCAGCAGTTGGTCGCCGGGGGGGGCTGAAGCTTTCTTT
>15|TRBD1|TRBV25-1|TRBJ2-2|NA
CASSPVTGYTGELFF
TGTGCCAGCAGTCCAGTGACAGGGTACACCGGGGAGCTGTTTTTT
>12|TRBD2|TRBV2|TRBJ2-1|NA
CASSSGRNEQFF
TGTGCCAGCAGTAGCGGGAGGAATGAGCAGTTCTTC
>15|TRBD1|TRBV11-2|TRBJ2-3|once
CASSNQGDRTDTQYF
TGTGCCAGCAGTAACCAGGGGGACCGCACAGATACGCAGTATTTT
>17|TRBD2|TRBV3-1/TRBV3-2|TRBJ2-5|once
CASSSGTSGHIQETQYF
TGTGCCAGCAGCTCTGGGACTAGCGGACATATACAAGAGACCCAGTACTTC
>16|TRBD2|TRBV11-2|TRBJ2-5|once
CASSSGASGSSETQYF
TGTGCCAGCAGCTCTGGGGCTAGCGGGAGTTCAGAGACCCAGTACTTC
>14|NA|TRBV3-1/TRBV3-2|TRBJ1-1|NA
CASSQAEGQTEAFF
TGTGCCAGCAGCCAAGCGGAGGGGCAGACTGAAGCTTTCTTT
>14|NA|TRBV18|TRBJ1-1|NA
CASSTSAGNTEAFF
TGTGCCAGCTCTACCTCGGCAGGGAACACTGAAGCTTTCTTT
>15|TRBD1|TRBV6-2/TRBV6-3|TRBJ1-2|few
CASSYPRQGAYGYTF
TGTGCCAGCAGTTACCCAAGACAGGGGGCCTATGGCTACACCTTC
>13|TRBD1|TRBV18|TRBJ1-5|many
CASSPGTEQPQHF
TGTGCCAGCTCACCCGGGACAGAACAGCCCCAGCATTTT
>14|NA|TRBV5-3|TRBJ1-1|once
CARSLDVFGVEAFF
TGTGCCAGAAGCTTGGACGTTTTTGGAGTTGAAGCTTTCTTT
>14|NA|TRBV28|TRBJ1-3|NA
CASSTGAYGNTIYF
TGTGCCAGCTCTACAGGAGCCTATGGAAACACCATATATTTT
>11|TRBD1|TRBV20-1|TRBJ1-4|once
CSASDRRKLFF
TGCAGTGCCTCGGACAGGCGGAAACTGTTTTTT
>13|NA|TRBV7-9|TRBJ1-2|NA
CASSPGEFYGYTF
TGTGCCAGCAGCCCGGGTGAATTCTATGGCTACACCTTC
>18|NA|TRBV28|TRBJ2-1|NA
CASSLGGGLADSYNEQFF
TGTGCCAGCAGTTTAGGAGGGGGTCTAGCGGACTCCTACAATGAGCAGTTCTTC
>14|TRBD2|TRBV5-1|TRBJ2-5|NA
CASSLAGGVETQYF
TGCGCCAGCAGCTTGGCCGGGGGGGTGGAGACCCAGTACTTC
>15|TRBD2|TRBV11-3|TRBJ2-2|NA
CASSRSGRDTGELFF
TGTGCCAGCAGCCGGAGCGGGAGGGACACCGGGGAGCTGTTTTTT
>14|NA|TRBV18|TRBJ1-1|few
CASSPNSENTEAFF
TGTGCCAGCTCACCAAATTCAGAGAACACTGAAGCTTTCTTT
>12|NA|TRBV11-3|TRBJ1-2|NA
CASSSYGYGYTF
TGTGCCAGCAGCTCCTACGGCTATGGCTACACCTTC
>15|TRBD1|TRBV19|TRBJ1-5|NA
CASSILGQGTQPQHF
TGTGCCAGTAGTATTCTGGGACAGGGGACCCAGCCCCAGCATTTT
>14|TRBD2|TRBV7-3|TRBJ2-2|NA
CASLAGPNTGELFF
TGTGCCAGCCTAGCGGGCCCGAACACCGGGGAGCTGTTTTTT
>15|NA|TRBV7-9|TRBJ2-5|NA
CASSPNVRGGETQYF
TGTGCCAGCAGCCCAAATGTACGGGGTGGGGAGACCCAGTACTTC
>17|TRBD2|TRBV12-5|TRBJ2-5|NA
CASGFSSGSIGGETQYF
TGTGCTAGTGGTTTCTCTAGCGGGAGCATCGGGGGGGAGACCCAGTACTTC